The sequence of this T cell receptor (beta chain) was determined in a study of T cells after yellow fever vaccination. Study findings and constraints: Weaker overall was a secondary response that nonetheless peaked faster, on day 5 versus 15. Post-booster samples contained most primary-vaccination clones (about 95% CD4, around 90% CD8). The presence of abundant clonotypes contaminating from the bulk population was possible in FACS-sorted repertoires.

This clonotype was picked up a small number of times. Its antigen is unknown. The study made its TCR cDNA through 5'RACE template switching. That step introduced a universal primer site along with UMIs. TCRdb used MiXCR to reprocess the 5' RACE reads, holding one entry per CDR3 protein. The sample has hundreds of thousands of distinct CDR3 sequences; approximately 13% are singletons. The CDR3 has 15 amino acids. The germline V and J ends were trimmed by 5 bases and 0 bases, with 14 bases remaining between them. Germline V gene lookup returns CDR1 DFQATT and CDR2 SNEGSKA (reference sequence). This specimen consisted of PBMCs, obtained on the day of the yellow fever booster vaccination. The chain employs TRBV20-1 and TRBJ2-1, with TRBD2 as a possible D gene (6 bases). The receptor was isolated from a man aged 25-40 years who received the YFV17D yellow fever vaccine. The CDR3, as DNA: TGCAGTGCTTGTTCTACGACTAGCTCCTACAATGAGCAGTTCTTC. It encodes CSACSTTSSYNEQFF.